This paragraph reports one T cell receptor beta chain. The junction and the germline gene differ at one end; a read error may be behind it. The data stem from a study of tumor-infiltrating lymphocytes in primary liver carcinoma. Germline DNA was also extracted, and blood RNA was taken from unsorted whole blood. Synthesis of TCR beta cDNA was carried out from 450 to 500 ng total RNA with a constant-region primer. Researchers made the TCR beta libraries by running three nested multiplex PCR rounds with slightly modified ARM-PCR. TCRdb recomputed calls from the multiplex PCR reads with MiXCR, one row per CDR3 protein. The table lists 150,000 to 200,000 distinct CDR3 sequences, less than 65% of them singletons. Source material: peripheral blood. This receptor was identified in an older woman with primary liver carcinoma and hepatitis B virus infection.

The DNA for the CDR3 is TGCAGCGTTGAAGTAGGGCAGGACCCGGGCGAGAAGTACTTC. As protein: CSVEVGQDPGEKYF. This chain links TRBV29-1 with TRBJ2-7; D remains ambiguous. Per the germline V gene, CDR1 is SQVTM and CDR2 is ANQGSEA. The CDR3 is 14 residues long.